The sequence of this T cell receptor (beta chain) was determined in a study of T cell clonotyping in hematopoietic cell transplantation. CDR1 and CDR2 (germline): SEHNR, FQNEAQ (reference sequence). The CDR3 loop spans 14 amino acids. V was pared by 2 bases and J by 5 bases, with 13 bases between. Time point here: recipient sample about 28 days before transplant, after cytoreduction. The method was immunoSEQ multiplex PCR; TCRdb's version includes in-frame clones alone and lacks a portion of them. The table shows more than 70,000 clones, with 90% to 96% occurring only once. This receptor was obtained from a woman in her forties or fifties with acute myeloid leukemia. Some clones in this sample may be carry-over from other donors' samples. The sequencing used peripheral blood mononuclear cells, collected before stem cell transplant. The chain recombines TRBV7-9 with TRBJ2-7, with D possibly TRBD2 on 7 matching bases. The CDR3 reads CASSLNWEGDEQYF. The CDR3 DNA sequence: TGTGCCAGCAGCTTAAACTGGGAGGGGGACGAGCAGTACTTC.